The sequence of this TCR beta chain was determined in a study of preoperative IRX-2 immunotherapy in early breast cancer. The sample's treatment: preoperative locoregional IRX-2 cytokine immunotherapy. Samples came from a phase Ib trial of preoperative locoregional IRX-2 cytokine immunotherapy. Here immunoSEQ multiplex PCR was the method, and the copy in TCRdb shows in-frame clones only, minus some. The sample lists around 29,000 clones, approximately 80% occurring once. The germline V gene encodes CDR1 MNHGY and CDR2 SAAAGT. The CDR3 length is 19 residues. Trimming took 0 bases from V and 6 from J; bases not matched to a gene: 14.

This TCR was sampled from a human donor with breast cancer. The chain joins TRBV6-8 to TRBJ2-1; 10 bases match TRBD1. Sampling was conducted from a patient treated with IRX-2 immunotherapy. CDR3 DNA: TGTGCCAGCAGTTACTCCCTAGGGGACAGGGGAAGGGGCGGCAATGAGCAGTTCTTC. Translation: CASSYSLGDRGRGGNEQFF.